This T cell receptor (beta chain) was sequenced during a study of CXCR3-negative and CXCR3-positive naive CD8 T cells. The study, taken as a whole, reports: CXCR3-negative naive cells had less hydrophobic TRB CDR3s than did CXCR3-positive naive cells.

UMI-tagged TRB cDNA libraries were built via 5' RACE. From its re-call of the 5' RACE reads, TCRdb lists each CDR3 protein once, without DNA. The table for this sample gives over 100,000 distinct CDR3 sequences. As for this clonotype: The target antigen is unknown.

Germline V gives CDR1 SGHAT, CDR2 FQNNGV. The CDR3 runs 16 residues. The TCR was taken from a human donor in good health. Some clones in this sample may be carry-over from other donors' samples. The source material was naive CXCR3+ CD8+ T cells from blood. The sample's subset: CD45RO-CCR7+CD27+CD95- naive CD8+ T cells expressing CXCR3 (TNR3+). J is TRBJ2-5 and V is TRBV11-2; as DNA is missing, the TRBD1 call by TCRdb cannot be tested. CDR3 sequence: CASSSPADRNDWTQYF.